The rows below give T cell receptor beta chains drawn from one sample of a study of cytomegalovirus exposure and HLA in healthy donors. Assay: immunoSEQ multiplex PCR; the TCRdb copy retains only in-frame clones and omits some. Seen here are approximately 160,000 clones, around 77% observed once, and the top ten hold approximately 1.6%. The sequencing sample was made of PBMCs. The source is a woman between 25 and 40 years old in good health and CMV-seronegative. Both conserved end residues are part of each CDR3. Fields, in order: CDR3 protein, CDR3 DNA, D gene, V gene, clone size, J gene. The D gene is left open where the match is weak. Clone size is shown for a subset of rows, as once, few, many or a class of expanded clone.

cdr3_aa: CSVSLRGEQYF
cdr3_nt: TGCAGCGTTTCACTTAGGGGCGAGCAGTACTTC
d_call: .
v_call: TRBV29-1
clone_size: .
j_call: TRBJ2-7

cdr3_aa: CASSLGLAADTQYF
cdr3_nt: TGTGCCAGCAGCTTAGGACTAGCGGCAGATACGCAGTATTTT
d_call: TRBD2
v_call: TRBV7-3
clone_size: .
j_call: TRBJ2-3

cdr3_aa: CASSLGVRVNTEAFF
cdr3_nt: TGTGCCAGCAGCTTAGGAGTCAGGGTGAACACTGAAGCTTTCTTT
d_call: .
v_call: TRBV7-9
clone_size: once
j_call: TRBJ1-1

cdr3_aa: CASSPTPRQGNQPQHF
cdr3_nt: TGTGCCAGCAGTCCGACCCCACGACAGGGCAATCAGCCCCAGCATTTT
d_call: .
v_call: TRBV27
clone_size: .
j_call: TRBJ1-5

cdr3_aa: CASSRLTALNTEAFF
cdr3_nt: TGTGCCAGCAGTCGCTTGACAGCCCTGAACACTGAAGCTTTCTTT
d_call: .
v_call: TRBV6-5
clone_size: .
j_call: TRBJ1-1

cdr3_aa: CASIPEGVTEAFF
cdr3_nt: TGTGCCAGCATCCCCGAGGGGGTCACTGAAGCTTTCTTT
d_call: .
v_call: TRBV5-4
clone_size: .
j_call: TRBJ1-1

cdr3_aa: CASSQSMIMSTEAFF
cdr3_nt: TGTGCCAGCAGTCAATCGATGATAATGAGCACTGAAGCTTTCTTT
d_call: .
v_call: TRBV5-4
clone_size: .
j_call: TRBJ1-1

cdr3_aa: CASLIDRAGTGELFF
cdr3_nt: TGTGCCAGTCTCATAGACAGGGCGGGAACCGGGGAGCTGTTTTTT
d_call: .
v_call: TRBV28
clone_size: .
j_call: TRBJ2-2

cdr3_aa: CASSLVAVGVSNEQFF
cdr3_nt: TGTGCCAGCAGCCTGGTAGCAGTCGGGGTTTCGAATGAGCAGTTCTTC
d_call: .
v_call: TRBV7-9
clone_size: .
j_call: TRBJ2-1

cdr3_aa: CASSVGELARQRETQYF
cdr3_nt: TGTGCCAGCAGCGTAGGGGAACTAGCGCGCCAGCGAGAGACCCAGTACTTC
d_call: TRBD2
v_call: TRBV9
clone_size: .
j_call: TRBJ2-5

cdr3_aa: CASSLRSNSSDSGANVLTF
cdr3_nt: TGTGCCAGCAGCTTGAGAAGCAATTCCTCCGACTCTGGGGCCAACGTCCTGACTTTC
d_call: .
v_call: TRBV5-4
clone_size: .
j_call: TRBJ2-6

cdr3_aa: CASSLGLAASTDTQYF
cdr3_nt: TGTGCCAGCAGTCTGGGACTAGCGGCGAGCACAGATACGCAGTATTTT
d_call: TRBD2
v_call: TRBV6-6
clone_size: .
j_call: TRBJ2-3

cdr3_aa: CASSQSVSGTAYEQYF
cdr3_nt: TGCGCCAGCAGTCAGAGCGTGTCAGGGACAGCCTACGAGCAGTACTTC
d_call: TRBD1
v_call: TRBV5-1
clone_size: .
j_call: TRBJ2-7

cdr3_aa: CASSRAGGSTDTQYF
cdr3_nt: TGTGCCAGCAGTAGAGCGGGAGGGAGCACAGATACGCAGTATTTT
d_call: TRBD2
v_call: TRBV2
clone_size: .
j_call: TRBJ2-3

cdr3_aa: CASSDDTGNQPQHF
cdr3_nt: TGTGCCAGCAGTGATGACACCGGCAATCAGCCCCAGCATTTT
d_call: .
v_call: TRBV2
clone_size: .
j_call: TRBJ1-5

cdr3_aa: CASSLADMNTGELFF
cdr3_nt: TGTGCCAGCAGCTTAGCGGACATGAACACCGGGGAGCTGTTTTTT
d_call: .
v_call: TRBV7-6
clone_size: .
j_call: TRBJ2-2

cdr3_aa: CASSFTLTGGGSSYNSPLHF
cdr3_nt: TGTGCCAGCAGCTTCACACTGACAGGGGGCGGGAGCTCCTATAATTCACCCCTCCACTTT
d_call: TRBD1
v_call: TRBV5-4
clone_size: .
j_call: TRBJ1-6

cdr3_aa: CASSQVGTGRYGYTF
cdr3_nt: TGCGCCAGCAGCCAAGTGGGGACAGGGCGGTATGGCTACACCTTC
d_call: TRBD1
v_call: TRBV4-1
clone_size: few
j_call: TRBJ1-2

cdr3_aa: CASSLFSTGVYSGANVLTF
cdr3_nt: TGTGCCAGCAGCTTGTTTAGCACAGGGGTATACTCTGGGGCCAACGTCCTGACTTTC
d_call: TRBD1
v_call: TRBV5-6
clone_size: .
j_call: TRBJ2-6

cdr3_aa: CASSLAEGNYGYTF
cdr3_nt: TGCGCCAGCAGCTTGGCCGAGGGAAACTATGGCTACACCTTC
d_call: .
v_call: TRBV5-1
clone_size: .
j_call: TRBJ1-2

cdr3_aa: CASSFRTGGTTDTQYF
cdr3_nt: TGTGCCAGCAGCTTTCGGACGGGAGGAACCACAGATACGCAGTATTTT
d_call: TRBD2
v_call: TRBV5-4
clone_size: .
j_call: TRBJ2-3

cdr3_aa: CASSLTSSGQDGYTF
cdr3_nt: TGTGCCAGCAGCTTAACCTCGTCAGGGCAAGATGGCTACACCTTC
d_call: .
v_call: TRBV7-3
clone_size: once
j_call: TRBJ1-2

cdr3_aa: CASSSIFFRESYEQYF
cdr3_nt: TGTGCCAGCAGCTCGATTTTCTTCCGGGAGTCCTACGAGCAGTACTTC
d_call: .
v_call: TRBV11-2
clone_size: .
j_call: TRBJ2-7

cdr3_aa: CASSLAGTGNEKLFF
cdr3_nt: TGTGCCAGCAGTCTAGCCGGGACAGGAAATGAAAAACTGTTTTTT
d_call: TRBD1
v_call: TRBV14
clone_size: .
j_call: TRBJ1-4

cdr3_aa: CASETTIPRDTIYF
cdr3_nt: TGTGCTTCCGAGACGACAATACCGCGAGACACCATATATTTT
d_call: .
v_call: TRBV30
clone_size: .
j_call: TRBJ1-3

cdr3_aa: CASSPTPGGGYNEQFF
cdr3_nt: TGTGCCAGCAGCCCAACTCCGGGGGGCGGTTACAATGAGCAGTTCTTC
d_call: .
v_call: TRBV27
clone_size: .
j_call: TRBJ2-1

cdr3_aa: CASSPGQGAAGNTIYF
cdr3_nt: TGCGCCAGCAGCCCTGGACAGGGGGCCGCTGGAAACACCATATATTTT
d_call: TRBD1
v_call: TRBV5-1
clone_size: once
j_call: TRBJ1-3

cdr3_aa: CASSISGEQFF
cdr3_nt: TGTGCCAGTAGTATTTCGGGGGAGCAGTTCTTC
d_call: .
v_call: TRBV19
clone_size: .
j_call: TRBJ2-1

cdr3_aa: CASSTGTAIGYGYTF
cdr3_nt: TGCGCCAGCAGCACCGGGACAGCGATCGGCTATGGCTACACCTTC
d_call: TRBD1
v_call: TRBV5-1
clone_size: .
j_call: TRBJ1-2

cdr3_aa: CASSPRELAGSTDTQYF
cdr3_nt: TGTGCCAGCAGCCCGAGAGAGCTAGCGGGGAGCACAGATACGCAGTATTTT
d_call: TRBD2
v_call: TRBV7-6
clone_size: .
j_call: TRBJ2-3

cdr3_aa: CASSEKLQRGFTDTQYF
cdr3_nt: TGTGCCAGCAGCGAGAAGCTCCAGCGGGGATTCACAGATACGCAGTATTTT
d_call: TRBD2
v_call: TRBV7-2
clone_size: .
j_call: TRBJ2-3

cdr3_aa: CASIPSPGTDTQYF
cdr3_nt: TGCGCCAGCATTCCCTCACCGGGCACAGATACGCAGTATTTT
d_call: .
v_call: TRBV5-1
clone_size: .
j_call: TRBJ2-3

cdr3_aa: CASSQLGNTEAFF
cdr3_nt: TGCGCCAGCAGCCAGCTAGGGAACACTGAAGCTTTCTTT
d_call: .
v_call: TRBV4-1
clone_size: .
j_call: TRBJ1-1

cdr3_aa: CASSLTGGGNGYTF
cdr3_nt: TGTGCCAGTAGTTTGACAGGGGGCGGAAATGGCTACACCTTC
d_call: TRBD1
v_call: TRBV19
clone_size: .
j_call: TRBJ1-2

cdr3_aa: CASSLDRGNSPLHF
cdr3_nt: TGCGCCAGCAGCTTGGACAGGGGGAATTCACCCCTCCACTTT
d_call: TRBD1
v_call: TRBV5-1
clone_size: .
j_call: TRBJ1-6

cdr3_aa: CASSETFQGRNTEAFF
cdr3_nt: TGTGCCAGCAGTGAGACGTTCCAGGGCCGGAACACTGAAGCTTTCTTT
d_call: .
v_call: TRBV2
clone_size: .
j_call: TRBJ1-1

cdr3_aa: CASSPGTGGFYEQYF
cdr3_nt: TGTGCCAGCAGCCCCGGGACAGGGGGCTTCTACGAGCAGTACTTC
d_call: TRBD1
v_call: TRBV7-9
clone_size: .
j_call: TRBJ2-7

cdr3_aa: CASSSGQVNTGELFF
cdr3_nt: TGCGCCAGCAGCTCCGGACAGGTGAACACCGGGGAGCTGTTTTTT
d_call: TRBD1
v_call: TRBV5-1
clone_size: .
j_call: TRBJ2-2